This entry lists 31 T cell receptor beta chains sequenced from one sample in a study of early T cells in non-severe SARS-CoV-2 infection. TCRdb recomputed calls from the 5' RACE reads with MiXCR, one row per CDR3 protein. The data contain some 57,000 distinct CDR3 sequences, roughly 9% of them singletons. Sequencing was carried out using whole blood. Receptor source: an adult who was a healthcare worker with PCR-confirmed SARS-CoV-2 infection or an uninfected control (not recorded which).

This clonotype has ten or more counts. The J gene is TRBJ1-1, the V gene TRBV2; the D is unclear. Trimming stripped 8 bases from V and 7 bases from J, with 17 bases between. The CDR3 contains 13 residues. Germline V gene sequence: CDR1 SNHLY, CDR2 FYNNEI. CDR3 residues: CASCSEVLREAFF. In nucleotides, the CDR3 is TGTGCCAGCTGTTCCGAGGTTTTACGTGAAGCTTTCTTT.

This clonotype has just a few counts. This rearrangement joins TRBV11-2 to TRBJ2-3; tentatively, D is TRBD1 (6 bases). CDR3 length equals 14 residues. Germline values: CDR1 SGHAT, CDR2 FQNNGV. Trimming took off 2 bases at V and 2 bases at J, with 8 bases between the two ends. CDR3 DNA: TGTGCCAGCAGCTTATACAGGGACACAGATACGCAGTATTTT. As protein: CASSLYRDTDTQYF.

This clonotype came up a few times. This sequence joins TRBV5-6 and TRBJ2-1; D possibly corresponds to TRBD1 (6 bases). The CDR3 is 15 amino acids. The V gene lost 4 bases and the J gene lost 7 bases, with 18 bases spanning the gap. Germline CDR1 is SGHDT and CDR2 is YYEEEE. The chain's CDR3 is CASSPRDKPGNEQFF. CDR3 bases: TGTGCCAGCAGCCCGAGGGACAAGCCGGGGAATGAGCAGTTCTTC.

Concerning this clonotype itself: One end of the junction does not line up with germline, which may come from a read error. The rearrangement joins TRBV6-6 to TRBJ1-1; TRBD1 matches 9 bases. The CDR3 has 14 residues. The V gene's germline CDR1 is MNHNY and CDR2 SVGAGI (reference sequence). The CDR3 loop reads CASSPGQGNTEVFF. In DNA form, the CDR3 reads TGTGCCAGCAGTCCGGGACAGGGCAACACTGAAGTTTTCTTT.

This clonotype was seen many times. This rearrangement joins TRBV2 to TRBJ2-1, with D unresolved. Germline V gene data show CDR1 as SNHLY and CDR2 as FYNNEI. V gave up 8 bases and J gave up 5 bases, with 13 bases separating them. The CDR3 is made up of 13 amino acids. The CDR3 nucleotides read TGTGCCAGCGGACCAACACGCAACAATGAGCAGTTCTTC. Its translation is CASGPTRNNEQFF.

The chain has TRBV7-9 and TRBJ1-1; no clear D. The CDR3 totals 17 residues. V was pared by 3 bases and J by 4 bases, with 21 bases between. The germline gives CDR1 SEHNR, CDR2 FQNEAQ (reference sequence). The chain's CDR3 is CASSLFNYGKEVTEAFF. DNA for the CDR3: TGTGCCAGCAGCTTGTTTAATTACGGAAAGGAGGTCACTGAAGCTTTCTTT. The full variable domain, rest sourced from reference TRBV7-9 and TRBJ1-1, is DTGVSQNPRHKITKRGQNVTFRCDPISEHNRLYWYRQTLGQGPEFLTYFQNEAQLEKSRLLSDRFSAERPKGSFSTLEIQRTEQGDSAMYLCASSLFNYGKEVTEAFFGQGTRLTVV.

At least ten counts were recorded for this clonotype. The chain joins TRBV4-1 to TRBJ2-5; D possibly corresponds to TRBD2 (6 bases). Looked up from germline, CDR1 is MGHRA and CDR2 is YSYEKL. V was pared by 3 bases and J by 3 bases, with 8 bases between. The length of the CDR3 is 13 residues. The CDR3 spells CASSQGGEETQYF. Here the CDR3 DNA reads TGCGCCAGCAGCCAGGGGGGAGAAGAGACCCAGTACTTC.

There are many counts of this clonotype. The chain is built from TRBV12-3 or TRBV12-4 and TRBJ2-5; D is ambiguous. Trimming took off 2 bases at V and 4 bases at J, with 8 bases between the two ends. The CDR3 sequence is 13 residues long. The CDR3 DNA is TGTGCCAGCAGTTTACTCGGCAGAGAGACCCAGTACTTC. Translation: CASSLLGRETQYF.

This clonotype was observed at least ten times. The rearrangement links TRBV6-4 to TRBJ2-2; 8 bases match TRBD2. The CDR3 runs to 16 residues. Germline CDR1 and CDR2: MRHNA and SNTAGT. Losses at the gene ends were 2 bases for V and 5 bases for J; bases not matched to a gene: 7. The CDR3: CASSDNPGGRTGELFF. CDR3 nucleotide sequence: TGTGCCAGCAGTGACAACCCGGGGGGGCGTACCGGGGAGCTGTTTTTT.

The J gene is TRBJ2-1, the V gene TRBV11-2, with 7 bases aligning to TRBD1. The junction had 7 bases not matched to a gene; V was cut back by 5 bases and J by 6 bases. CDR3 length equals 14 residues. CDR1 and CDR2 (germline): SGHAT, FQNNGV. CDR3 in DNA: TGTGCCAGCAGCCACCCCACAGGGGCCAATGAGCAGTTCTTC. Translated, it gives CASSHPTGANEQFF.

This clonotype was counted between two and nine times. The chain uses TRBV20-1 and TRBJ1-1, with TRBD1 matching over 8 bases. Per the germline V gene, CDR1 is DFQATT and CDR2 is SNEGSKA (reference sequence). The CDR3 is 14 residues long. The ends lost 6 bases at V and 5 bases at J; junction bases unmatched: 11. DNA for the CDR3: TGCAGTGCCAACTCTTGGGACAGGTGGACTGAAGCTTTCTTT. Translating gives CSANSWDRWTEAFF.

This clonotype has a handful of counts. DNA for the CDR3: TGTGCCAGCAGTGCCTCCGCGGGGGGCTACGAGCAGTACTTC. Translation: CASSASAGGYEQYF. V is TRBV12-3 or TRBV12-4 and J is TRBJ2-7; TRBD2 matches 8 bases. V dropped 5 bases and J dropped 3; count of bases not matched to a gene: 6. The CDR3 is 14 residues long.

This chain connects TRBV2 to TRBJ2-2; D is unclear. CDR1 and CDR2 (germline): SNHLY, FYNNEI. Trimming left V 8 bases short and J 7 bases short, with 17 bases between. The CDR3 length is 14 residues. CDR3 nucleotides: TGTGCCAGCTCGAAGGGCAGAGGACGCGGGGAGCTGTTTTTT. It is translated as CASSKGRGRGELFF.

This sequence joins TRBV12-3 or TRBV12-4 and TRBJ2-1; possibly TRBD2 for D (6 bases). The CDR3 length is 13 residues. The V gene lost 6 bases and the J gene lost 9 bases, with 15 bases spanning the gap. CDR3 coding DNA: TGTGCCAGCAGACCCGACGGGAGCTTTGAGCAGTTCTTC. This translates into CASRPDGSFEQFF.

This clonotype was counted only a few times. This rearrangement joins TRBV3-1 to TRBJ2-1; 8 bases are shared with TRBD2. J was trimmed by 3 bases and V by 1 base; bases with no gene match: 2. Per the germline V gene, CDR1 is LGHDT and CDR2 is YNNKEL (reference sequence). CDR3 length: 15 amino acids. CDR3 region: CASSQGAGVYNEQFF. The CDR3, as DNA: TGTGCCAGCAGCCAAGGAGCGGGGGTCTACAATGAGCAGTTCTTC.

J is TRBJ2-3 and V is TRBV13; D unresolved. CDR3 length equals 14 residues. Germline CDR1 PRHDT, CDR2 FYEKMQ (reference sequence). The V end was cut by 5 bases, the J end by 5 bases, with 14 bases between. CDR3 coding DNA: TGTGCCAGCAGCCAAGACCGGTTTGGAGATACGCAGTATTTT. Its translation is CASSQDRFGDTQYF.

This clonotype was recorded at least ten times. CDR3 sequence: CASSPTTESYGYTF. The CDR3 DNA is TGTGCCAGCAGCCCTACGACAGAGAGCTATGGCTACACCTTC. V and J are TRBV12-3 or TRBV12-4 and TRBJ1-2; TRBD1 might be the D (5 bases). The CDR3 sequence is 14 residues long. V was trimmed by 6 bases and J by 4 bases, leaving 15 bases between them.

This clonotype was seen at least ten times. This chain joins TRBV4-1 and TRBJ2-3; D not certain. Germline assignment: CDR1 MGHRA and CDR2 YSYEKL. V was trimmed by 2 bases and J by 0 bases, leaving 9 bases between them. This CDR3 has 15 residues. The CDR3 here is CASSQFYTSTDTQYF. Here the CDR3 DNA reads TGCGCCAGCAGCCAATTCTATACTAGCACAGATACGCAGTATTTT.

The rearrangement uses TRBV11-2 and TRBJ1-4; 12 nucleotides match TRBD1. V shed 3 bases, J shed 7 bases, and the junction held 0 bases outside the gene matches. Germline V gene sequence: CDR1 SGHAT, CDR2 FQNNGV. There are 14 residues in the CDR3. Written as DNA, the CDR3 is TGTGCCAGCAGCTTGGGACAGGGGGCTGAAAAACTGTTTTTT. This gives the protein CASSLGQGAEKLFF.

This clonotype was detected a few times. J is TRBJ2-6 and V is TRBV5-1; 9 positions match TRBD1. Germline-derived CDR1 and CDR2 are SGHRS and YFSETQ. This CDR3 has 19 amino acids. With V trimmed by 4 bases and J by 4 bases, 15 bases remained unmatched. DNA of the CDR3: TGCGCCAGCAGCCCGAGCCCCGTACAGGGGGCGGGCGGGGCCAACGTCCTGACTTTC. This codes for CASSPSPVQGAGGANVLTF.

This clonotype showed up just a few times. The chain employs TRBV18 and TRBJ2-7; TRBD1 matches at 7 bases. This CDR3 is 14 amino acids long. CDR1 KGHSH and CDR2 LQKENI come from the germline V gene. V was clipped by 6 bases and J by 3 bases; unmatched bases: 8. The CDR3 region has the DNA TGTGCCAGCTCCCCGGGACAGAATTACTACGAGCAGTACTTC. This codes for CASSPGQNYYEQYF.

This clonotype was seen repeatedly, ten times or more. This sequence joins TRBV14 and TRBJ2-1, with 7 bases aligning to TRBD2. The length of the CDR3 is 15 residues. Germline assignment: CDR1 SGHDN and CDR2 FVKESK. V lost 1 base to trimming and J lost 4 bases; unmatched junction nucleotides: 4. CDR3 region: CASSQGAGKYNEQFF. CDR3 nucleotide sequence: TGTGCCAGCAGCCAAGGAGCGGGGAAATACAATGAGCAGTTCTTC.

The chain recombines TRBV4-1 with TRBJ2-5; TRBD1 matches at 9 bases. Per the germline V gene, CDR1 is MGHRA and CDR2 is YSYEKL. The CDR3 extends over 16 amino acids. V lost 2 bases to trimming and J lost 3 bases; unmatched junction nucleotides: 7. The chain's CDR3 is CASSQPLGQGEETQYF. CDR3 DNA: TGCGCCAGCAGCCAACCACTGGGACAGGGAGAAGAGACCCAGTACTTC.

The V gene is TRBV5-4, the J gene TRBJ1-1; D is undetermined. Germline V CDR1 and CDR2: SGHNT, YYREEE (reference sequence). Trimming shortened V by 3 bases and J by 2 bases, and 17 bases separated the two germline ends. This CDR3 has 16 residues. CDR3: CASSSPTLRPNTEAFF. The CDR3 nucleotides read TGTGCCAGCAGCTCACCAACCCTCCGACCCAACACTGAAGCTTTCTTT.

The CDR3 sequence: CASNLAGDNEQFF. In DNA form, the CDR3 reads TGTGCCAGCAACCTTGCGGGGGACAATGAGCAGTTCTTC. The chain links TRBV6-2 or TRBV6-3 to TRBJ2-1; 7 bases align to TRBD2. CDR1 is MNHEY and CDR2 is SVGEGT in the germline V gene. The CDR3 is 13 residues long. Trimming removed 7 bases from V and 5 bases from J; junction bases left unmatched: 5.

The table lists this clonotype with a few counts. V gene TRBV12-3 or TRBV12-4 combines with J gene TRBJ1-4; no clear D gene. Trimming took 0 bases from V and 4 from J, leaving 3 bases between them. The CDR3 length is 13 residues. CDR3 region: CASSLAGNEKLFF. DNA for the CDR3: TGTGCCAGCAGTTTAGCGGGTAATGAAAAACTGTTTTTT.

This sequence joins TRBV2 and TRBJ2-2; tentative D call: TRBD2 (6 bases). Germline V CDR1 and CDR2: SNHLY, FYNNEI. V lost 6 bases and J lost 5, with 13 bases in between. The CDR3 consists of 14 residues. The CDR3 DNA is TGTGCCAGCAGCACTAGCTTTCGAACCGGGGAGCTGTTTTTT. Encoded protein: CASSTSFRTGELFF.

This rearrangement joins TRBV6-2 or TRBV6-3 to TRBJ1-2; no definite D call. Germline V CDR1 and CDR2: MNHEY, SVGEGT. The CDR3 sequence is 14 residues long. V was cut by 0 bases and J by 4 bases, with 9 bases left in between. The DNA of the CDR3 is TGTGCCAGCAGTTACTCAAGCGAAATCTATGGCTACACCTTC. Protein sequence: CASSYSSEIYGYTF.

This clonotype was recorded only once. The chain recombines TRBV12-3 or TRBV12-4 with TRBJ2-2, with D possibly TRBD1 on 5 matching bases. Trimming removed 6 bases at V and 2 bases at J, with 7 bases between. The CDR3 is 13 residues long. The CDR3 region is CASRDSNTGELFF. In nucleotides, the CDR3 is TGTGCCAGCAGAGACAGTAACACCGGGGAGCTGTTTTTT.

The V and J genes are TRBV29-1 and TRBJ2-5; D is unclear. This CDR3 is built from 12 residues. Trimming left V 2 bases short and J 4 bases short, with 8 bases between. Looked up from germline, CDR1 is SQVTM and CDR2 is ANQGSEA. CDR3 nucleotide sequence: TGCAGCGTTGAACCGGTCGGAGAGACCCAGTACTTC. Translating gives CSVEPVGETQYF.

This clonotype was picked up many times. The chain carries TRBV12-3 or TRBV12-4 and TRBJ1-4; unclear D gene. The ends were cut back, 5 bases at V and 2 bases at J, with 0 bases in the middle. CDR3 length equals 11 residues. The CDR3 nucleotides are TGTGCCAGCAGTACTAATGAAAAACTGTTTTTT. It yields the protein CASSTNEKLFF.